This record concerns one TCR beta chain sequence. This entry is derived from a study of early stage breast cancer tumors. Background on the study: ER+/PR+/HER2- status applied to about 80% of the 16 invasive breast tumors.

Each sample had two DNA replicates, roughly 0.5 ug blood or roughly 1.4 ug tissue. Using immunoSEQ multiplex PCR, the repertoire was profiled, and TCRdb retains in-frame clones only, with some absent. The sample includes fewer than 70,000 clones, approximately 80% of them seen just once. J gave up 1 base and V 5 bases, and 6 bases lay outside the gene matches. The V gene's germline CDR1 is MNHEY and CDR2 SMNVEV (reference sequence). The CDR3 covers 16 residues. The chain has TRBV27 and TRBJ2-3; TRBD1 aligns across 10 bases. The specimen sequenced was blood. The receptor was derived from a person in their 40s with breast cancer. Written as DNA, the CDR3 is TGTGCCAGCAGTACCCCGGGACAGGGGCGCACAGATACGCAGTATTTT. As protein: CASSTPGQGRTDTQYF.